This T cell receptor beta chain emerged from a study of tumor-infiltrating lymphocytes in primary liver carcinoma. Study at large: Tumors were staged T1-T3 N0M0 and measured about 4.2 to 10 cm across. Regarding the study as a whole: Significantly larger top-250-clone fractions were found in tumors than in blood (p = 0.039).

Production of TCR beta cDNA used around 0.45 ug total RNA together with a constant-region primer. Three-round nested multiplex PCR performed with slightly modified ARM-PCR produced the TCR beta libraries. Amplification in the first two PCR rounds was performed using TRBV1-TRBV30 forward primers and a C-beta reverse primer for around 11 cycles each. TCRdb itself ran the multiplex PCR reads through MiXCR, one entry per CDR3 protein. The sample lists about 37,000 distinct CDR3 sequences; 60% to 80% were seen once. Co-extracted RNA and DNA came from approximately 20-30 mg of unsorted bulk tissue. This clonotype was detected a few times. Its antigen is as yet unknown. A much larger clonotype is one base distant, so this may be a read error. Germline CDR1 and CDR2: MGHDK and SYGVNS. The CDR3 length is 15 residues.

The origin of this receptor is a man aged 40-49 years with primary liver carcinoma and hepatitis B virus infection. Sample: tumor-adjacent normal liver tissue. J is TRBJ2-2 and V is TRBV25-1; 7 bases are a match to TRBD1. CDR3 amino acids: CASSELQGNTWELFF. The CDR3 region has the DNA TGTGCCAGCAGTGAACTACAGGGGAACACCTGGGAGCTGTTTTTT.